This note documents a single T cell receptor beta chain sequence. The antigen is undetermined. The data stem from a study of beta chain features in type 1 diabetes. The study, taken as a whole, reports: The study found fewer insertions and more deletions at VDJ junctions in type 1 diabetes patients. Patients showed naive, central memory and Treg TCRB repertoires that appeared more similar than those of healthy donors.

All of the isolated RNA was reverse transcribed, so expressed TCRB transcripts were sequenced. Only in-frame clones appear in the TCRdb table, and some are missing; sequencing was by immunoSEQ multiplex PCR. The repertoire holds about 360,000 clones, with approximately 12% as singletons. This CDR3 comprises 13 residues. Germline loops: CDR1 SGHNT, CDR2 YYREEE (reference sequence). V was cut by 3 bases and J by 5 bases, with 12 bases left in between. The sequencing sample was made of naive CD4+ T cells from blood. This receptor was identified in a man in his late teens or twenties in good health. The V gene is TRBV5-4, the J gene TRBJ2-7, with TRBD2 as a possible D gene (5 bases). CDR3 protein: CASSSPGRNEQYF. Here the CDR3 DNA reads TGTGCCAGCAGCTCACCGGGAAGGAACGAGCAGTACTTC.